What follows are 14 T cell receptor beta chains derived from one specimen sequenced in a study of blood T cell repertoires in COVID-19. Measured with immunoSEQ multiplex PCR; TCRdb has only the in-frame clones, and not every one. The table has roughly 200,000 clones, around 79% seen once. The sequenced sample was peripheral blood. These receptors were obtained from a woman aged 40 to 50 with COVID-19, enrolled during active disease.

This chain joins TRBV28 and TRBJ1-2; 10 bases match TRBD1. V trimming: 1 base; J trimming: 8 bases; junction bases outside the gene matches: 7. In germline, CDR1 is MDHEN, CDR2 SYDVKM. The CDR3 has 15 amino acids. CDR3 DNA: TGTGCCAGCAGTTTATCCACCGGGACAGGGGACGGCTACACCTTC. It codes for CASSLSTGTGDGYTF.

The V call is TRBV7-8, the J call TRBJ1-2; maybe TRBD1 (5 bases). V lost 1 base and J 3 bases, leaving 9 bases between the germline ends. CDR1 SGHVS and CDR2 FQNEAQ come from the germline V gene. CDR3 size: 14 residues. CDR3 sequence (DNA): TGTGCCAGCAGCTTAGGGGCGACAGACTATGGCTACACCTTC. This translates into CASSLGATDYGYTF.

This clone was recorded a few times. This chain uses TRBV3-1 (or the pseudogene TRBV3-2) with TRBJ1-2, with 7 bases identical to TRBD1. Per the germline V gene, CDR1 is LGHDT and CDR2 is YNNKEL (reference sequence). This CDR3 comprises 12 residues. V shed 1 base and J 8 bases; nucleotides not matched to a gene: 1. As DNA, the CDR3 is TGTGCCAGCAGCCAAGGGACAGGAGGCTACACCTTC. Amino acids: CASSQGTGGYTF.

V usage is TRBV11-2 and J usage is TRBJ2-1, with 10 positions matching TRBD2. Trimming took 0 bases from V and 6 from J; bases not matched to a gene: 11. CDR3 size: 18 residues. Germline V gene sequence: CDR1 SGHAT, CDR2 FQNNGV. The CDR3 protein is CASSLEISGRPPRNEQFF. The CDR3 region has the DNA TGTGCCAGCAGCTTAGAAATTAGCGGGAGGCCCCCTCGCAATGAGCAGTTCTTC.

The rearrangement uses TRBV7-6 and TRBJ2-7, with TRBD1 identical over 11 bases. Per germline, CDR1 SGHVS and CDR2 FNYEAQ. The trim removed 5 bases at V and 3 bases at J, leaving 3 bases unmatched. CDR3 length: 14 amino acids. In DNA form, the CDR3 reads TGTGCCAGCAGCCAGGGGACAGGGGGCTACGAGCAGTACTTC. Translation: CASSQGTGGYEQYF.

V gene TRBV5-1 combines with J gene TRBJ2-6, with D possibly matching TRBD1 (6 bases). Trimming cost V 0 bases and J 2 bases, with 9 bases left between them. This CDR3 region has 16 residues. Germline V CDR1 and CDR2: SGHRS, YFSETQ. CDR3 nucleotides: TGCGCCAGCAGCTTGGGCTACAGGGCTGGGGCCAACGTCCTGACTTTC. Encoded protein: CASSLGYRAGANVLTF.

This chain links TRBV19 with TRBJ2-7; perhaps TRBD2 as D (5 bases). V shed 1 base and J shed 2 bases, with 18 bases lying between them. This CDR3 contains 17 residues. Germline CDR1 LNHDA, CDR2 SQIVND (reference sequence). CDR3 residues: CASSIASVTIGTYEQYF. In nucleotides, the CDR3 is TGTGCCAGTAGTATAGCTTCAGTGACTATAGGTACCTACGAGCAGTACTTC.

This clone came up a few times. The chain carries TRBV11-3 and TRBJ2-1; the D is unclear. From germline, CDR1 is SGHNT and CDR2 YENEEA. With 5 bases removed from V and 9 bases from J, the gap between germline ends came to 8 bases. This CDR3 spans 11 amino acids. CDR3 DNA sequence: TGTGCCAGCAGCGTCGGTATTGAGCAGTTCTTC. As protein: CASSVGIEQFF. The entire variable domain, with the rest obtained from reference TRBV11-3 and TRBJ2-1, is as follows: EAGVVQSPRYKIIEKKQPVAFWCNPISGHNTLYWYLQNLGQGPELLIRYENEEAVDDSQLPKDRFSAERLKGVDSTLKIQPAELGDSAVYLCASSVGIEQFFGPGTRLTVL.

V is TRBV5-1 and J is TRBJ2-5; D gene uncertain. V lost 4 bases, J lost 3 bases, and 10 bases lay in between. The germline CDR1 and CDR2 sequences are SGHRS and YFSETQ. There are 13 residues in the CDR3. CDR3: CASSPGFEETQYF. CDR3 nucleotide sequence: TGCGCCAGCAGCCCGGGTTTCGAAGAGACCCAGTACTTC. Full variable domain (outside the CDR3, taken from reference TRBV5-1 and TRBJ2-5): KAGVTQTPRYLIKTRGQQVTLSCSPISGHRSVSWYQQTPGQGLQFLFEYFSETQRNKGNFPGRFSGRQFSNSRSEMNVSTLELGDSALYLCASSPGFEETQYFGPGTRLLVL.

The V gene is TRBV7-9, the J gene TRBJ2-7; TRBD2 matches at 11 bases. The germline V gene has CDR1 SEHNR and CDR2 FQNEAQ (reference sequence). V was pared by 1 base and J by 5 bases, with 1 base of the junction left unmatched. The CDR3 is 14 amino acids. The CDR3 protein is CASSLVLAGDEQYF. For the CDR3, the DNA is TGTGCCAGCAGCTTAGTACTAGCGGGAGACGAGCAGTACTTC.

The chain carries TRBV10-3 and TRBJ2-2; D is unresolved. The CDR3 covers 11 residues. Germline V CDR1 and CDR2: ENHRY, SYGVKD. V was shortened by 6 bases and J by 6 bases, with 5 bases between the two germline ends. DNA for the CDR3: TGTGCCATCAGCGGTGCCGGGGAGCTGTTTTTT. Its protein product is CAISGAGELFF.

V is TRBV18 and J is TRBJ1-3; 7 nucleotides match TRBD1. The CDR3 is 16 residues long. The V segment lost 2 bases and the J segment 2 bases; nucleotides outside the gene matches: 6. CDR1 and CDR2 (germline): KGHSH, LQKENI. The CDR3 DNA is TGTGCCAGCTCACCATCCAGGCAGGGGGCTGGAAACACCATATATTTT. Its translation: CASSPSRQGAGNTIYF.

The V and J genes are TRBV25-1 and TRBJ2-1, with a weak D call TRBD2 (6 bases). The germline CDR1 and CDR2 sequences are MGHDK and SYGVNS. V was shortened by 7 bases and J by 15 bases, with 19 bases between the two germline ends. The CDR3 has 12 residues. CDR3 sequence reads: CASTAGSREWFF. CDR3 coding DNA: TGTGCCAGCACCGCGGGTAGCCGGGAGTGGTTCTTC.

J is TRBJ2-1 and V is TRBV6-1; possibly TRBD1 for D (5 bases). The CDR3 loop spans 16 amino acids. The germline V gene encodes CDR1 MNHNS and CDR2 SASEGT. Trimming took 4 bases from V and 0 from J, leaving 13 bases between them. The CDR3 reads CASSGRTRSSYNEQFF. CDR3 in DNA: TGTGCCAGCAGTGGTAGGACACGGAGCTCCTACAATGAGCAGTTCTTC.